The 10 T cell receptor beta chains in this list originate from one sample, sequenced in a study of cytomegalovirus exposure and HLA in healthy donors. Both 60 Vbeta primers and 13 Jbeta primers went into the PCR. Profiled with immunoSEQ multiplex PCR; TCRdb holds only in-frame clones, not every one. The profile shows approximately 200,000 clones, roughly 85% of them singletons. The sequencing sample was made of PBMCs. Every receptor here comes from a young man in good health and CMV-seronegative.

The chain is built from TRBV11-2 and TRBJ2-3, with D perhaps TRBD2 (6 bases). CDR1 is SGHAT, CDR2 FQNNGV, per germline. The CDR3 is 15 amino acids. V lost 4 bases and J lost 5, with 16 bases in between. CDR3 residues: CASSWGWGDLDTQYF. The CDR3 DNA sequence: TGTGCCAGCAGCTGGGGTTGGGGGGACCTAGATACGCAGTATTTT.

This chain uses TRBV19 with TRBJ2-1; a possible D gene is TRBD1 (6 bases). Germline values: CDR1 LNHDA, CDR2 SQIVND (reference sequence). V was clipped by 7 bases and J by 4 bases, with 11 bases between them. The CDR3 has 13 residues. The CDR3 here is CASKGVNYNEQFF. CDR3 in DNA: TGTGCCAGTAAGGGGGTAAATTACAATGAGCAGTTCTTC. Supplemented by reference TRBV19 and TRBJ2-1, the full variable domain reads DGGITQSPKYLFRKEGQNVTLSCEQNLNHDAMYWYRQDPGQGLRLIYYSQIVNDFQKGDIAEGYSVSREKKESFPLTVTSAQKNPTAFYLCASKGVNYNEQFFGPGTRLTVL.

CDR3 residues: CASSEVGLSYEQYF. The CDR3 DNA reads TGTGCCAGCAGTGAAGTGGGACTCTCCTACGAGCAGTACTTC. The chain couples TRBV6-1 to TRBJ2-5, with D possibly being TRBD2 (6 bases). The DNA end is more similar to TRBJ2-7, so the J call may be wrong. Germline V gene sequence: CDR1 MNHNS, CDR2 SASEGT. The CDR3 is made up of 14 amino acids.

The chain has TRBV30 and TRBJ2-1, with 9 nucleotides matching TRBD2. Germline trimming cut 2 bases from V and 0 bases from J; bases unmatched to any gene: 8. The germline V gene has CDR1 GTSNPN and CDR2 SVGIG (reference sequence). The CDR3 totals 17 residues. The CDR3 sequence: CAWSPLAGQLSYNEQFF. The CDR3 DNA is TGTGCCTGGAGTCCCCTAGCGGGACAGCTCTCCTACAATGAGCAGTTCTTC.

The CDR3 nucleotides read TGTGCCAGCAGCCTCCTGACAGGGGGGGTTGAAAAACTGTTTTTT. Protein: CASSLLTGGVEKLFF. V gene TRBV7-2 combines with J gene TRBJ1-4; 9 nucleotides line up with TRBD1. The CDR3 covers 15 residues. Germline assignment: CDR1 SGHTA and CDR2 FQGNSA. Losses at the gene ends were 5 bases for V and 7 bases for J; bases not matched to a gene: 8.

There are many counts of this clone. The CDR3 loop reads CASSETSGSVNEQFF. The CDR3 DNA sequence: TGTGCCAGCAGTGAAACTAGCGGGAGCGTCAATGAGCAGTTCTTC. The chain carries TRBV6-1 and TRBJ2-1; 11 bases match TRBD2. Germline V gene data show CDR1 as MNHNS and CDR2 as SASEGT. The CDR3 spans 15 residues. V gave up 2 bases and J gave up 6 bases; unmatched junction bases: 3.

The chain joins TRBV5-5 to TRBJ2-1; TRBD1 matches at 11 bases. Germline values: CDR1 SGHKS, CDR2 YYEKEE (reference sequence). This CDR3 is 15 amino acids long. V was pared by 1 base and J by 9 bases, with 6 bases of the junction left unmatched. Here the CDR3 DNA reads TGTGCCAGCAGCTTGTGGGACAGGGGGGGTCTTGAGCAGTTCTTC. Its protein product is CASSLWDRGGLEQFF. Filled out from reference TRBV5-5 and TRBJ2-1, the complete variable domain reads DAGVTQSPTHLIKTRGQQVTLRCSPISGHKSVSWYQQVLGQGPQFIFQYYEKEERGRGNFPDRFSARQFPNYSSELNVNALLLGDSALYLCASSLWDRGGLEQFFGPGTRLTVL.

This clone has more than one count but fewer than ten. The chain recombines TRBV19 with TRBJ1-1; D is possibly TRBD1 (6 bases). The CDR3 has 15 amino acids. From germline, CDR1 is LNHDA and CDR2 SQIVND (reference sequence). V lost 6 bases to trimming and J lost 1 base, with 15 bases between them. CDR3 in DNA: TGTGCCAGTAGGACGCAGGGGCTGGGGAACACTGAAGCTTTCTTT. This gives the protein CASRTQGLGNTEAFF.

V is TRBV5-8 and J is TRBJ1-5; 7 bases are a match to TRBD1. J gave up 0 bases and V 4 bases, and 13 bases lay outside the gene matches. The CDR3 spans 18 residues. CDR1 and CDR2 (germline): SGHTS, YDEGEE. The CDR3 DNA reads TGTGCCAGCAGCCGAAGGATTGGACAGGCCAATAGCAATCAGCCCCAGCATTTT. It specifies CASSRRIGQANSNQPQHF.

The rearrangement uses TRBV28 and TRBJ1-2; 7 bases are a match to TRBD1. The CDR3 is made up of 14 amino acids. The germline gives CDR1 MDHEN, CDR2 SYDVKM. V was clipped by 6 bases and J by 3 bases; unmatched bases: 7. CDR3 sequence (DNA): TGTGCCAGCAGCTCGCTGGGACAGTACTATGGCTACACCTTC. It specifies CASSSLGQYYGYTF.